This T cell receptor (beta chain) emerged from a study of technical replicates of blood from a few donors. Using immunoSEQ multiplex PCR, the repertoire was profiled, and TCRdb retains in-frame clones only, with some absent. The sample has around 84,000 clones, roughly 98% seen once. The CDR3 totals 15 residues. CDR1 is SGHNT, CDR2 YENEEA, per germline. V gave up 5 bases and J gave up 1 base, with 15 bases separating them. This clone was seen a single time. Sequencing used T cells isolated from PBMCs. The V call is TRBV11-3, the J call TRBJ2-7; weak D call: TRBD2 (6 bases). This clonotype was sampled from a human donor in good health. The CDR3 loop is CASSAPPGESYEQYF. The CDR3 bases are TGTGCCAGCAGCGCGCCTCCGGGAGAATCCTACGAGCAGTACTTC.